One and the same sample provided the 5 T cell receptor beta chains below, sequenced in a study of blood T cell repertoires in COVID-19 (dated by TCRdb to 2020 to 2022). Library creation used the immunoSEQ multiplex PCR assay. TCRdb carries this immuneACCESS record with in-frame sequences only. Its versions omit some clonotypes, under half of them owing to an unresolved V gene in the studies checked, with the rest unexplained. The sample table lists about 130,000 clones, about 82% of them with a count of one. Clones ranked in the top ten supply approximately 5% of the sample. Sequencing was done on a sample of peripheral blood. These receptors originate from a human donor in a cohort sampled during active COVID-19.

The rearrangement uses TRBV5-6 and TRBJ2-7; D is perhaps TRBD1 (6 bases). Germline CDR1 SGHDT, CDR2 YYEEEE. The CDR3 extends over 14 amino acids. Trimming took 2 bases from V and 4 from J, leaving 13 bases between them. CDR3 region: CASSLSFGQYEQYF. The CDR3 DNA sequence: TGTGCCAGCAGCTTATCTTTCGGACAGTACGAGCAGTACTTC.

The chain carries TRBV9 and TRBJ2-5, with D possibly TRBD1 on 5 matching bases. The CDR3 has 14 residues. Trimming took off 1 base at V and 1 base at J, with 8 bases between the two ends. Looked up from germline, CDR1 is SGDLS and CDR2 is YYNGEE. CDR3 in amino acids: CASSVLTGQETQYF. As DNA, the CDR3 is TGTGCCAGCAGCGTATTAACAGGCCAAGAGACCCAGTACTTC.

This clone has just a few counts. The V call is TRBV5-6, the J call TRBJ2-5; 8 bases line up with TRBD1. The CDR3 extends over 17 amino acids. V shed 4 bases, J shed 0 bases, and the junction held 11 bases outside the gene matches. Germline values: CDR1 SGHDT, CDR2 YYEEEE. This CDR3 reads CASSNRQGYTYQETQYF. CDR3 nucleotides: TGTGCCAGCAGCAACCGACAGGGGTATACGTACCAAGAGACCCAGTACTTC.

The CDR3 coding sequence is TGTGCCAGCAGCTTAGCTAGGGGGGGCCAATACGAGCAGTACTTC. This gives the protein CASSLARGGQYEQYF. The V and J genes are TRBV7-8 and TRBJ2-7, with a possible D match to TRBD2 (7 bases). This CDR3 has 15 residues. V was cut by 0 bases and J by 4 bases, with 13 bases left in between. Looked up from germline, CDR1 is SGHVS and CDR2 is FQNEAQ.

This sequence joins TRBV3-1 (or the pseudogene TRBV3-2) and TRBJ1-5; a possible D gene is TRBD1 (5 bases). V lost 1 base to trimming and J lost 10 bases, with 11 bases between them. This CDR3 contains 13 residues. The V gene's germline CDR1 is LGHDT and CDR2 YNNKEL (reference sequence). CDR3 nucleotide sequence: TGTGCCAGCAGCCAAGCTCGGACACACCCCCAGCATTTT. It yields the protein CASSQARTHPQHF.